This TCR beta chain came from a study of control samples from healthy donors and cancer patients. Measured with immunoSEQ multiplex PCR; TCRdb has only the in-frame clones, and not every one. The data contain tens of thousands of clones, around 90% of them seen just once; the ten biggest clones take up 3% to 4%. The material sequenced was blood. The receptor was derived from a man aged 45-60 years in good health.

The CDR3 loop reads CASSSHRGTGGVYGYTF. The CDR3 DNA reads TGCGCCAGCAGCTCCCACCGAGGGACAGGGGGCGTCTATGGCTACACCTTC. This rearrangement joins TRBV5-1 to TRBJ1-2; TRBD1 matches 12 bases. J gave up 4 bases and V 3 bases, and 10 bases lay outside the gene matches. The germline gives CDR1 SGHRS, CDR2 YFSETQ. This CDR3 is built from 17 residues.